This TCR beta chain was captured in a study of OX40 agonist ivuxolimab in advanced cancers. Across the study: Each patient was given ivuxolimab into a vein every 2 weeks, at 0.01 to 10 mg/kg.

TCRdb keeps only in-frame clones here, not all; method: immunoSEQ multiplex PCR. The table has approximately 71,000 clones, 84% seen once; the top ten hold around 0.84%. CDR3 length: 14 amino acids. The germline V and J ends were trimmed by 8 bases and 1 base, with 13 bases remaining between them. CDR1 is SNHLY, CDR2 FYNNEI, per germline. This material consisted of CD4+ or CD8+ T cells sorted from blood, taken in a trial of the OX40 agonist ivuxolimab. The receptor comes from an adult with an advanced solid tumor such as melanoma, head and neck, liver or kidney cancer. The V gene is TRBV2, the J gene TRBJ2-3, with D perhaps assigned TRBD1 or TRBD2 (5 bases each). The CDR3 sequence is CASGPGPGTDTQYF. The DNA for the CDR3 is TGTGCCAGCGGACCGGGACCGGGCACAGATACGCAGTATTTT.